This T cell receptor (beta chain) was recovered during a study of blood T cells in healthy people across ages. Study-level findings and limits: CMV status of donors was unknown, possibly confounding expanded clonotype changes.

With each sample, at least 6 micrograms of total RNA were extracted. For the second PCR, which ran for roughly 6 to 12 cycles, a sample-barcoded 5' primer and a J-beta primer mix were used. TCRdb ran MiXCR on the 5' RACE reads and lists one entry per CDR3 protein. This table holds about 1.6 million distinct CDR3 sequences, roughly 32% found once. This clonotype has a handful of counts. Its antigen remains unknown. V trimming: 5 bases; J trimming: 5 bases; junction bases outside the gene matches: 6. This CDR3 region has 14 residues. The V gene's germline CDR1 is MNHNY and CDR2 SVGAGI (reference sequence).

Sequenced input: blood. This receptor was taken from a woman under 40 in good health. V and J are TRBV6-6 and TRBJ2-5; 9 bases agree with TRBD2. The CDR3 DNA reads TGTGCCAGCAGTACTGGGACTAGCCGCGAGACCCAGTACTTC. Amino acid sequence: CASSTGTSRETQYF.